One sample yielded the 12 T cell receptor beta chains listed below, sequenced in a study of blood T cell repertoires in COVID-19. Method: immunoSEQ multiplex PCR; TCRdb's copy keeps in-frame clones and lacks some. Here the sample spans 55,000 to 80,000 clones, approximately 92% being singletons. The sample was peripheral blood. These receptors were collected from a human donor in a cohort sampled during active COVID-19.

The chain carries TRBV5-1 and TRBJ2-3; D is ambiguous. There are 14 residues in the CDR3. CDR1 SGHRS and CDR2 YFSETQ come from the germline V gene. V dropped 0 bases and J dropped 0 bases, with 5 bases sitting between them. DNA of the CDR3: TGCGCCAGCAGCTTGGCCCCTAGCACAGATACGCAGTATTTT. This codes for CASSLAPSTDTQYF.

J is TRBJ2-7 and V is TRBV7-9; the D is unclear. CDR1 is SEHNR, CDR2 FQNEAQ, per germline (reference sequence). CDR3 size: 17 residues. Trimming pared 4 bases from V and 2 bases from J, leaving 21 bases between. This CDR3 is CASSSKYVGRLTYEQYF. The CDR3 DNA reads as TGTGCCAGCAGCTCGAAATACGTTGGCAGGCTCACCTACGAGCAGTACTTC.

This clone came up once. The rearrangement joins TRBV28 to TRBJ2-2, with TRBD1 matching 9 bases. V lost 7 bases, J lost 7 bases, and 7 bases stayed unmatched. Germline assignment: CDR1 MDHEN and CDR2 SYDVKM. This CDR3 has 14 amino acids. The CDR3 region is CASIGQGRIGELFF. CDR3 in DNA: TGTGCCAGCATAGGACAGGGGAGGATCGGGGAGCTGTTTTTT.

V and J are TRBV29-1 and TRBJ2-7, with D possibly matching TRBD2 (6 bases). The CDR3 runs to 14 residues. Between the trimmed V and J ends, which lost 2 bases and 0 bases, there was a span of 11 bases. CDR1 SQVTM and CDR2 ANQGSEA come from the germline V gene. CDR3 amino acids: CSVELDYDSYEQYF. The CDR3 DNA reads TGCAGCGTTGAATTGGACTACGACTCCTACGAGCAGTACTTC.

The genes are TRBV2 and TRBJ2-1, with 7 bases aligning to TRBD1. This CDR3 has 11 residues. From germline, CDR1 is SNHLY and CDR2 FYNNEI. J was trimmed by 10 bases and V by 6 bases; bases with no gene match: 3. CDR3 DNA: TGTGCCAGCAGCCTACAGGGGGAGCAGTTCTTC. Protein: CASSLQGEQFF.

This clone was recorded only once. The V gene is TRBV30, the J gene TRBJ2-3, with D possibly TRBD1 on 6 matching bases. V lost 4 bases to trimming and J lost 6 bases, with 11 bases between them. Germline V CDR1 and CDR2: GTSNPN, SVGIG (reference sequence). The CDR3 runs to 12 residues. Here the CDR3 DNA reads TGTGCCTGGACAGGGGCTGCGGATACGCAGTATTTT. This translates into CAWTGAADTQYF.

In this sample, this clone turned up once. The V gene is TRBV30, the J gene TRBJ2-7; tentatively, D is TRBD1 (5 bases). The germline V gene encodes CDR1 GTSNPN and CDR2 SVGIG (reference sequence). V lost 6 bases to trimming and J lost 1 base, with 7 bases between them. The CDR3 length is 11 residues. The CDR3 loop is CACDSSYEQYF. CDR3 coding DNA: TGTGCCTGTGACAGTTCCTACGAGCAGTACTTC.

The rearrangement uses TRBV24-1 and TRBJ2-5, with 7 bases that match TRBD1. Trimming cost V 3 bases and J 1 base; bases outside gene matches: 4. Germline V CDR1 and CDR2: KGHDR, SFDVKD. This CDR3 is built from 15 residues. The CDR3 region is CATSDPQGVQETQYF. For the CDR3, the DNA is TGTGCCACCAGTGATCCTCAGGGGGTCCAAGAGACCCAGTACTTC.

This sequence joins TRBV9 and TRBJ2-3, with D possibly TRBD2 on 6 matching bases. CDR3 length: 14 amino acids. The germline CDR1 and CDR2 sequences are SGDLS and YYNGEE. Trimming cost V 3 bases and J 3 bases, with 11 bases left between them. The CDR3 nucleotides read TGTGCCAGCAGCGGGGACGGGGGAACAGATACGCAGTATTTT. It specifies CASSGDGGTDTQYF.

J is TRBJ2-7 and V is TRBV6-5; 9 positions agree with TRBD1. J lost 7 bases, V lost 6 bases, and 10 bases had no gene match. The germline V gene encodes CDR1 MNHEY and CDR2 SVGAGI. This CDR3 contains 14 residues. CDR3 residues: CASSQSTGGWEQYF. The CDR3 DNA sequence: TGTGCCAGCAGCCAGTCCACAGGGGGCTGGGAGCAGTACTTC.

The chain couples TRBV11-2 to TRBJ1-2; D not resolved. V dropped 5 bases and J dropped 5 bases, with 15 bases sitting between them. Germline CDR1 SGHAT, CDR2 FQNNGV. CDR3 size: 14 residues. The DNA for the CDR3 is TGTGCCAGCAGCCTTCTGCAGAGAGGTTATGGCTACACCTTC. It translates to CASSLLQRGYGYTF.

The chain recombines TRBV5-1 with TRBJ1-1; TRBD1 might be the D (5 bases). V was clipped by 0 bases and J by 5 bases, with 17 bases between them. This CDR3 has 16 amino acids. The germline V gene encodes CDR1 SGHRS and CDR2 YFSETQ. The CDR3 protein is CASSLGFGGSGTEAFF. The DNA for the CDR3 is TGCGCCAGCAGCTTGGGGTTCGGGGGGTCGGGTACTGAAGCTTTCTTT.